This T cell receptor beta chain was profiled in a study of CD8 T cells in Susac syndrome. Study-wide background: The Susac syndrome patients were therapy-naive, on corticosteroids, or on intravenous immunoglobulin alone at blood draw.

Germline assignment: CDR1 MGHDK and CDR2 SYGVNS. Trimming removed 3 bases at V and 5 bases at J, with 16 bases between. CDR3 length: 15 residues. Reverse transcription of roughly 0.5 to 1 ug RNA was carried out with random hexamers. Multiplex immunoSEQ PCR targeted 54 Vbeta and 13 Jbeta TCR beta segments. TCRdb redid the calling of the immunoSEQ multiplex PCR reads with MiXCR, one entry per CDR3 protein. The sample has approximately 94,000 distinct CDR3 sequences; roughly 96% are singletons. Blood CD8+ and CD4+ T cells underwent high-throughput TCR beta sequencing. Patients with Susac syndrome met diagnostic criteria defined recently for definite or probable disease.

The rearrangement uses TRBV25-1 and TRBJ1-2, with D possibly matching TRBD1 (5 bases). The clonotype originates from a human donor with Susac syndrome. Sequenced input: CD8+ T cells from PBMCs. This chain's CDR3 is CASSETAVLGYGYTF. The CDR3 DNA reads TGTGCCAGCAGTGAGACAGCTGTATTAGGATATGGCTACACCTTC.